This T cell receptor (beta chain) was sequenced for a study of OX40 agonist ivuxolimab in advanced cancers. Per germline, CDR1 SEHNR and CDR2 FQNEAQ (reference sequence). The CDR3 is made up of 14 amino acids. V was clipped by 6 bases and J by 5 bases, with 13 bases between them. Comment on this clone: The antigen remains undetermined.

The study's findings and limits: Expanded clones were, on average, more numerous in CD8+ T cells than in CD4+.

Sequencing was performed with immunoSEQ multiplex PCR; in TCRdb, only in-frame clones are kept and a portion is missing. The sample lists some 100,000 clones, 90% occurring once. The source is an adult with an advanced solid tumor such as melanoma, head and neck, liver or kidney cancer. The starting material was CD4+ or CD8+ T cells sorted from blood, obtained in a trial of the OX40 agonist ivuxolimab. The rearrangement links TRBV7-9 to TRBJ1-4; D is perhaps TRBD1 (5 bases). The CDR3 DNA follows: TGTGCCAGCAGTTCAGGGTTTGGGAATGAAAAACTGTTTTTT. Translated: CASSSGFGNEKLFF.